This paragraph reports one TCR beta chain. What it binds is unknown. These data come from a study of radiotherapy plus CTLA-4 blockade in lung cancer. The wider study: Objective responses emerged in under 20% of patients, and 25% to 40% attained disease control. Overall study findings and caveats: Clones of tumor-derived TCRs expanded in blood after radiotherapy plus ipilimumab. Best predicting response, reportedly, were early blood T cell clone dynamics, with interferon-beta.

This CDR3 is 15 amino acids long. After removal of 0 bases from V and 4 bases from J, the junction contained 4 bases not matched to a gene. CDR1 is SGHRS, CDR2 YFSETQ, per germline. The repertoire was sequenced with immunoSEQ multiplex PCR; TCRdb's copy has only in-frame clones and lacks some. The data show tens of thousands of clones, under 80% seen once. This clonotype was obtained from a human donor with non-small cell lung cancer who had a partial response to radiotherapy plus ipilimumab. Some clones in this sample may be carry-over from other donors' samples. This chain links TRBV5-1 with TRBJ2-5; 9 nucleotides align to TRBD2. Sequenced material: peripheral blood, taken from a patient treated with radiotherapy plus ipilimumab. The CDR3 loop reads CASSLAPSGAETQYF. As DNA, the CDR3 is TGCGCCAGCAGCTTGGCCCCTAGCGGGGCAGAGACCCAGTACTTC.